Listed here is a single TCR beta chain. This specimen comes from a study of blood T cell repertoires in COVID-19. The overall study: Acute and convalescent COVID-19 specimens originated in the United States, Italy and Spain.

Original processing notes: Quantification of nucleated cells was approximated via reference gene primer amplification. Repertoires were generated with immunoSEQ multiplex PCR, while TCRdb's copy carries only in-frame clones and drops some. That table furnishes V, J and clone size, whereas the DNA furnished D and trimming. The table shows 55,000 to 80,000 clones, with 80% to 90% occurring only once. Sample: peripheral blood. The TCR comes from a human donor in a cohort sampled during active COVID-19.

CDR3 sequence (DNA): TGTGCCAGCAGTTTACAGGGAGGAGAGACCCAGTACTTC. This codes for CASSLQGGETQYF. This chain links TRBV13 with TRBJ2-5, with D tentatively TRBD1 or TRBD2 (6 bases each). CDR1 is PRHDT, CDR2 FYEKMQ, per germline (reference sequence). The CDR3 covers 13 residues. V was pared by 6 bases and J by 4 bases, with 12 bases between.